The 26 T cell receptor beta chains below were found in one sample sequenced in a study of human T cells and chemical hapten exposure (dated by TCRdb to the early 2020s). Total RNA was isolated from unfractionated whole blood collected in Tempus Blood RNA tubes. The library was built by means of 5' RACE. Instrument on record: Illumina MiSeq. The raw public reads went through TCRdb reprocessing: fastp at Q25, MiXCR clone calling, in-frame beta chains kept. One record per CDR3 amino acid sequence lists the most common genes and DNA. For this sample the table gives 81,000 or so distinct CDR3 sequences, of which roughly 7.7% were detected only once. The ten biggest clones cover 2% to 2.5% of the sample. The receptors here all came from a male donor in good health.

V and J are TRBV6-5 and TRBJ1-2; D is perhaps TRBD1 (5 bases). V was trimmed by 7 bases and J by 4 bases, leaving 16 bases between them. The CDR3 contains 14 residues. Germline-derived CDR1 and CDR2 are MNHEY and SVGAGI. CDR3: CASTTRGLLYGYTF. CDR3 nucleotide sequence: TGTGCCAGCACTACTAGGGGACTTCTCTATGGCTACACCTTC.

This clonotype has at least ten counts. The V and J genes are TRBV6-2 or TRBV6-3 and TRBJ2-5, with D perhaps matching TRBD2 (6 bases). Trimming stripped 8 bases from V and 0 bases from J, with 10 bases between. CDR1 and CDR2 from the germline V gene are MNHEY and SVGEGT. This CDR3 region has 13 residues. This CDR3 reads CASCRDYQETQYF. CDR3 sequence (DNA): TGTGCCAGCTGCAGGGACTACCAAGAGACCCAGTACTTC.

This chain links TRBV6-2 or TRBV6-3 with TRBJ2-1, with D tentatively TRBD2 (7 bases). The CDR3 sequence is 15 residues long. The germline gives CDR1 MNHEY, CDR2 SVGEGT. Trimming removed 2 bases from V and 8 bases from J, with 16 bases in between. CDR3 in DNA: TGTGCCAGCAGTTACGGCGCAACGGGGGGCGATGAGCAGTTCTTC. Its protein is CASSYGATGGDEQFF.

This clonotype was recorded a few times. The chain joins TRBV3-1 to TRBJ1-5; tentative D call: TRBD1 (5 bases). CDR1 LGHDT and CDR2 YNNKEL come from the germline V gene (reference sequence). The ends were cut back, 3 bases at V and 2 bases at J, with 14 bases in the middle. The CDR3 covers 16 residues. CDR3 coding DNA: TGTGCCAGCAGCCAGCAGGGAGGTGGGGGCAATCAGCCCCAGCATTTT. It codes for CASSQQGGGGNQPQHF.

In this sample, this clonotype turned up a few times. The V and J genes are TRBV7-8 and TRBJ2-5, with 10 bases that match TRBD2. Germline V gene lookup returns CDR1 SGHVS and CDR2 FQNEAQ. Losses at the gene ends were 3 bases for V and 5 bases for J; bases not matched to a gene: 12. This CDR3 has 17 amino acids. The CDR3 loop reads CASSLAGNSGGLETQYF. The CDR3 DNA follows: TGTGCCAGCAGCTTGGCGGGAAATAGCGGGGGGCTGGAGACCCAGTACTTC.

The chain couples TRBV3-1 to TRBJ1-6; the D gene is possibly TRBD1 (5 bases). The CDR3 spans 14 residues. CDR1 and CDR2 from the germline V gene are LGHDT and YNNKEL (reference sequence). Trimming shortened V by 7 bases and J by 7 bases, and 14 bases separated the two germline ends. In DNA form, the CDR3 reads TGTGCCAGCAAGAGACAGCCCGAAAATTCACCCCTCCACTTT. As protein: CASKRQPENSPLHF. Combining the CDR3 with reference TRBV3-1 and TRBJ1-6 gives the whole variable domain DTAVSQTPKYLVTQMGNDKSIKCEQNLGHDTMYWYKQDSKKFLKIMFSYNNKELIINETVPNRFSPKSPDKAHLNLHINSLELGDSAVYFCASKRQPENSPLHFGNGTRLTVT.

This chain links TRBV30 with TRBJ2-1; 7 bases fit TRBD2. Germline values: CDR1 GTSNPN, CDR2 SVGIG (reference sequence). The CDR3 covers 13 residues. J lost 10 bases, V lost 4 bases, and 10 bases had no gene match. CDR3 region: CAWTPGGYGEQFF. The CDR3 DNA follows: TGTGCCTGGACCCCCGGGGGGTACGGGGAGCAGTTCTTC.

This clonotype was recorded many times. The genes are TRBV20-1 and TRBJ1-1; no firm D call. Germline CDR1 and CDR2: DFQATT and SNEGSKA (reference sequence). This CDR3 is 13 amino acids long. V lost 1 base, J lost 3 bases, and 9 bases lay in between. The CDR3 DNA reads TGCAGTGCTAGAGTACAGCTCCACACTGAAGCTTTCTTT. Its protein product is CSARVQLHTEAFF.

This chain uses TRBV5-5 with TRBJ2-3, with D possibly matching TRBD2 (6 bases). The V end was cut by 3 bases, the J end by 3 bases, with 29 bases between. Germline CDR1 reads SGHKS; CDR2 reads YYEKEE (reference sequence). The CDR3 spans 20 residues. Written as DNA, the CDR3 is TGTGCCAGCAGCTCGAGGGACGCGAGTCCGGGGGAAACCCGTACAGATACGCAGTATTTT. Translating it yields CASSSRDASPGETRTDTQYF.

This clonotype has a count of ten or more. The J gene is TRBJ2-3, the V gene TRBV6-4; 11 bases match TRBD2. Germline loops: CDR1 MRHNA, CDR2 SNTAGT. The CDR3 is 15 amino acids. Unmatched junction bases numbered 0, after V lost 0 bases and J lost 4 bases. CDR3 in amino acids: CASSDSSGGADTQYF. The CDR3 bases are TGTGCCAGCAGTGACTCTAGCGGGGGGGCAGATACGCAGTATTTT.

In its sample, this clonotype was seen a few times. The chain joins TRBV29-1 to TRBJ1-2, with D maybe TRBD1 (6 bases). Trimming took off 0 bases at V and 3 bases at J, with 17 bases between the two ends. There are 16 residues in the CDR3. Germline CDR1 SQVTM, CDR2 ANQGSEA. CDR3 DNA sequence: TGCAGCGTTGAAGAATGGAGGGGGGGCGCGGACTATGGCTACACCTTC. Translating it yields CSVEEWRGGADYGYTF.

This clonotype was observed a handful of times. This rearrangement joins TRBV4-3 to TRBJ2-7, with 7 nucleotides matching TRBD2. V shed 0 bases, J shed 2 bases, and the junction held 7 bases outside the gene matches. This CDR3 spans 16 amino acids. The germline gives CDR1 LGHNA, CDR2 YSLEER. DNA for the CDR3: TGCGCCAGCAGCCAAGATGGCGGCCGGGGGGCCTACGAGCAGTACTTC. Encoded protein: CASSQDGGRGAYEQYF.

This clonotype turned up a few times. The chain joins TRBV6-5 to TRBJ1-2; 9 bases are a match to TRBD1. The V gene end was trimmed by 5 bases and the J gene end by 7 bases; junction bases not matched to a gene: 5. Germline CDR1 is MNHEY and CDR2 is SVGAGI. The CDR3 contains 13 residues. Written as DNA, the CDR3 is TGTGCCAGCAGTCACGGGACAGGGAGTGGCTACACCTTC. Protein: CASSHGTGSGYTF.

The table lists this clonotype with many counts. The junction shows a germline mismatch at one end, possibly a read error. This sequence joins TRBV4-1 and TRBJ1-2; D remains unclear. The germline gives CDR1 MGHRA, CDR2 YSYEKL. The length of the CDR3 is 10 residues. The CDR3 here is CASSQVKMSF. CDR3 DNA sequence: TGCGCCAGCAGCCAAGTTAAGATGTCCTTC.

CDR3 region: CASSSRSGTDTQYF. The CDR3 DNA follows: TGTGCCAGCAGCTCCCGATCGGGCACAGATACGCAGTATTTT. The chain has TRBV7-6 and TRBJ2-3; D uncertain. Germline V gene data show CDR1 as SGHVS and CDR2 as FNYEAQ. This CDR3 spans 14 amino acids. V was shortened by 4 bases and J by 1 base, with 9 bases between the two germline ends.

This clonotype was picked up many times. This chain joins TRBV13 and TRBJ2-5, with unresolved D. The length of the CDR3 is 12 residues. V was clipped by 3 bases and J by 1 base, with 3 bases between them. Germline V gene data show CDR1 as PRHDT and CDR2 as FYEKMQ (reference sequence). As DNA, the CDR3 is TGTGCCAGCAGCTTGACCCAAGAGACCCAGTACTTC. This codes for CASSLTQETQYF.

Many counts were recorded for this clonotype. The chain uses TRBV28 and TRBJ2-7; 7 bases align to TRBD1. CDR3 length: 14 residues. The germline V gene encodes CDR1 MDHEN and CDR2 SYDVKM. Losses at the gene ends were 9 bases for V and 3 bases for J; bases not matched to a gene: 11. This chain's CDR3 is CASLPRTGFYEQYF. The DNA for the CDR3 is TGTGCCAGTCTCCCCCGGACAGGCTTCTACGAGCAGTACTTC.

The chain recombines TRBV20-1 with TRBJ2-2, with D perhaps matching TRBD2 (6 bases). CDR3 length equals 13 residues. Germline V CDR1 and CDR2: DFQATT, SNEGSKA (reference sequence). Trimming shortened V by 1 base and J by 7 bases, and 10 bases separated the two germline ends. CDR3 protein: CSARGGAGGELFF. The CDR3 DNA reads as TGCAGTGCTAGAGGGGGAGCGGGCGGGGAGCTGTTTTTT.

V and J are TRBV6-6 and TRBJ1-2; D unresolved. Per the germline V gene, CDR1 is MNHNY and CDR2 is SVGAGI (reference sequence). There are 14 residues in the CDR3. V was pared by 0 bases and J by 4 bases, with 9 bases between. DNA for the CDR3: TGTGCCAGCAGTTACTCAAGCGTTACCTATGGCTACACCTTC. It is translated as CASSYSSVTYGYTF.

This clonotype was recorded at least ten times. The rearrangement joins TRBV11-2 to TRBJ2-3, with TRBD1 matching 7 bases. With V trimmed by 2 bases and J by 6 bases, 5 bases remained unmatched. This CDR3 is built from 14 residues. Germline loops: CDR1 SGHAT, CDR2 FQNNGV. Written as DNA, the CDR3 is TGTGCCAGCAGCTTAACAGGGGTTTCTGATACGCAGTATTTT. This codes for CASSLTGVSDTQYF.

This clonotype was observed many times. The J gene is TRBJ2-3, the V gene TRBV7-9; D is undetermined. Germline CDR1 and CDR2: SEHNR and FQNEAQ (reference sequence). V was shortened by 5 bases and J by 6 bases, with 9 bases between the two germline ends. CDR3 size: 12 residues. The CDR3 DNA reads as TGTGCCAGCAGCAACCTTCGGGATACGCAGTATTTT. Protein sequence: CASSNLRDTQYF.

This clonotype was observed a handful of times. The CDR3 loop reads CASGSTGLANEKLFF. The CDR3 coding sequence is TGTGCCAGCGGCAGTACCGGACTAGCTAATGAAAAACTGTTTTTT. This chain connects TRBV2 to TRBJ1-4; D gene ambiguous. V lost 8 bases and J 3 bases, leaving 16 bases between the germline ends. The length of the CDR3 is 15 residues. Per the germline V gene, CDR1 is SNHLY and CDR2 is FYNNEI. The full variable domain, completed using reference TRBV2 and TRBJ1-4, is EPEVTQTPSHQVTQMGQEVILRCVPISNHLYFYWYRQILGQKVEFLVSFYNNEISEKSEIFDDQFSVERPDGSNFTLKIRSTKLEDSAMYFCASGSTGLANEKLFFGSGTQLSVL.

This clonotype has a count of ten or more. The CDR3 is CASSLTGRETQYF. The CDR3 DNA sequence: TGTGCCAGCAGTTTGACTGGGAGAGAGACCCAGTACTTC. The V call is TRBV12-3 or TRBV12-4, the J call TRBJ2-5, with a possible D match to TRBD2 (5 bases). This CDR3 has 13 residues. V gave up 3 bases and J gave up 4 bases, with 9 bases separating them.

V and J are TRBV4-1 and TRBJ1-1; possible D gene TRBD1, 6 bases. Trimming stripped 0 bases from V and 4 bases from J, with 12 bases between. CDR1 is MGHRA and CDR2 is YSYEKL in the germline V gene. The CDR3 covers 15 residues. The CDR3 protein is CASSQEVGGATEAFF. CDR3 nucleotide sequence: TGCGCCAGCAGCCAAGAGGTGGGGGGGGCCACTGAAGCTTTCTTT.

The chain couples TRBV4-2 to TRBJ2-2; 9 bases line up with TRBD2. Per the germline V gene, CDR1 is LGHNA and CDR2 is YNFKEQ. The CDR3 loop spans 18 amino acids. Trimming at V came to 2 bases and at J to 4 bases, leaving 11 bases not matched to a gene. The DNA of the CDR3 is TGTGCCAGCAGCCAAAGATGGGTAGGGCGGGGGGGCACCGGGGAGCTGTTTTTT. Residues: CASSQRWVGRGGTGELFF.

The chain uses TRBV7-3 and TRBJ1-1, with D possibly being TRBD1 (5 bases). The germline gives CDR1 SGHTA, CDR2 FQGTGA. Trimming took 4 bases from V and 5 from J, leaving 17 bases between them. The CDR3 totals 15 residues. For the CDR3, the DNA is TGTGCCAGCAGCTCGATCCCGGGGGGGGTAACTGAAGCTTTCTTT. Protein sequence: CASSSIPGGVTEAFF.